The next 31 T cell receptor beta chains were all read from a single sample in a study of cytomegalovirus exposure and HLA in healthy donors. It was with 60 Vbeta and 13 Jbeta primers that the PCR ran. Libraries were prepared by immunoSEQ multiplex PCR; TCRdb keeps only in-frame clonotypes and omits some of them. The repertoire holds 150,000 or so clones, with around 80% as singletons. The sequencing input was PBMCs. The receptors were sampled from a male donor in good health and CMV-seropositive.

J is TRBJ2-7 and V is TRBV28; 15 bases agree with TRBD2. V shed 6 bases, J shed 6 bases, and the junction held 9 bases outside the gene matches. The CDR3 length is 16 residues. Germline V CDR1 and CDR2: MDHEN, SYDVKM. The CDR3 region is CASRPGLAGGFIEQYF. The CDR3 region has the DNA TGTGCCAGCAGACCGGGACTAGCGGGAGGATTTATCGAGCAGTACTTC.

Concerning this clone itself: An end of the junction differs from the germline gene, which may be a read error. V usage is TRBV19 and J usage is TRBJ2-2; 13 bases line up with TRBD2. The CDR3 is 15 amino acids. CDR1 and CDR2 (germline): LNHDA, SQIVND (reference sequence). The CDR3: CASRPTSGRAGELFF. In DNA form, the CDR3 reads TGTGCCAGTAGGCCAACTAGCGGGAGGGCCGGAGAGCTGTTTTTT.

This CDR3 is CASSLLQGSPLHF. The CDR3, as DNA: TGTGCCAGCAGCCTACTCCAGGGGTCACCCCTCCACTTT. The V gene is TRBV11-2, the J gene TRBJ1-6; possibly TRBD1 for D (6 bases). The CDR3 covers 13 residues. CDR1 is SGHAT, CDR2 FQNNGV, per germline. With 5 bases removed from V and 10 bases from J, the gap between germline ends came to 12 bases.

The rearrangement joins TRBV27 to TRBJ1-5; 7 nucleotides line up with TRBD1. The CDR3 is 14 residues long. The ends lost 5 bases at V and 7 bases at J; junction bases unmatched: 8. Germline assignment: CDR1 MNHEY and CDR2 SMNVEV (reference sequence). DNA for the CDR3: TGTGCCAGCAGTCTAAGACAGGGCGGACAGCCCCAGCATTTT. It encodes CASSLRQGGQPQHF.

This chain links TRBV30 with TRBJ2-7, with TRBD2 identical over 7 bases. Unmatched junction bases numbered 18, after V lost 8 bases and J lost 2 bases. CDR1 GTSNPN and CDR2 SVGIG come from the germline V gene (reference sequence). The CDR3 has 16 residues. CDR3 DNA: TGTGCCCTACTTTTATTGGGGCGGGAGATAACCTACGAGCAGTACTTC. Its protein is CALLLLGREITYEQYF.

The chain is built from TRBV7-3 and TRBJ2-7; 15 nucleotides line up with TRBD2. The CDR3 is 15 amino acids. Germline-derived CDR1 and CDR2 are SGHTA and FQGTGA. Trimming at V came to 6 bases and at J to 9 bases, leaving 9 bases not matched to a gene. The CDR3 bases are TGTGCCAGCAGTTCCGGGACTAGCGGGAGGCCGGCGCAGTACTTC. Translation: CASSSGTSGRPAQYF.

Remarks on this clone: At one of its ends the junction is not consistent with the germline gene, which may arise from a read error. The J gene is TRBJ2-7, the V gene TRBV7-9; no reliable D call. The CDR3 loop spans 16 amino acids. Germline lookup yields CDR1 SEHNR and CDR2 FQNEAQ (reference sequence). The CDR3 nucleotides are TGTTCCAGCAGCTTAGAGGTGGGCAGGCCCACGTACGAGCAGTACTTC. Translating gives CSSSLEVGRPTYEQYF.

As concerns this clone: Compared with germline, one end of the junction differs, possibly owing to a read error. The chain has TRBV7-9 and TRBJ1-2; TRBD1 aligns across 7 bases. The CDR3 consists of 14 residues. The germline gives CDR1 SEHNR, CDR2 FQNEAQ (reference sequence). Here the CDR3 reads CSSSLGGQSYGYTF. CDR3 sequence (DNA): TGTTCCAGCAGCTTAGGGGGACAGAGCTATGGCTACACCTTC. Based on the CDR3 plus reference TRBV7-9 and TRBJ1-2, the full variable domain is DTGVSQNPRHKITKRGQNVTFRCDPISEHNRLYWYRQTLGQGPEFLTYFQNEAQLEKSRLLSDRFSAERPKGSFSTLEIQRTEQGDSAMYLCSSSLGGQSYGYTFGSGTRLTVV.

The gene calls are TRBV30 and TRBJ1-5, with 7 bases fitting TRBD1. After removal of 2 bases from V and 5 bases from J, the junction contained 3 bases not matched to a gene. Germline CDR1 and CDR2: GTSNPN and SVGIG (reference sequence). The CDR3 has 13 amino acids. In DNA, the CDR3 is TGTGCCTGGAGTAACACAGGGGATCAGCCCCAGCATTTT. Protein: CAWSNTGDQPQHF.

This clone was recorded a few times. This chain connects TRBV6-1 to TRBJ2-1; 15 bases align to TRBD2. Germline CDR1 is MNHNS and CDR2 is SASEGT. The trim removed 0 bases at V and 5 bases at J, leaving 11 bases unmatched. CDR3 length equals 20 residues. The CDR3 sequence: CASSEASWTSGRVHHNEQFF. In DNA, the CDR3 is TGTGCCAGCAGTGAAGCCTCGTGGACTAGCGGGAGGGTTCACCACAATGAGCAGTTCTTC.

With regard to this clone: Other DNA sequences in this sample translate to the same CDR3. V is TRBV5-1 and J is TRBJ1-1, with 10 bases aligning to TRBD1. The germline V gene has CDR1 SGHRS and CDR2 YFSETQ. V dropped 4 bases and J dropped 2; count of bases not matched to a gene: 5. The CDR3 has 15 residues. The DNA for the CDR3 is TGCGCCAGCAGCAGGGGACAGGGGACTAACACTGAAGCTTTCTTT. Translation gives CASSRGQGTNTEAFF.

The V gene is TRBV6-1, the J gene TRBJ2-3; TRBD2 is a possible D gene (6 bases). Looked up from germline, CDR1 is MNHNS and CDR2 is SASEGT. V lost 6 bases and J lost 0, with 10 bases in between. The CDR3 loop spans 14 amino acids. This chain's CDR3 is CASSREWSTDTQYF. The DNA for the CDR3 is TGTGCCAGCAGCCGGGAGTGGAGCACAGATACGCAGTATTTT.

Notes on this clone: The junction shows a germline mismatch at one end, possibly a read error. For the CDR3, the DNA is TGTTCCAGCAGCCTCCCGGGACTAGCGGGAGTGGAGACCCAGTACTTC. It encodes CSSSLPGLAGVETQYF. V gene TRBV7-9 combines with J gene TRBJ2-5, with 14 bases that match TRBD2. This CDR3 comprises 16 residues. Germline CDR1 is SEHNR and CDR2 is FQNEAQ (reference sequence). Using reference TRBV7-9 and TRBJ2-5 for the parts outside the CDR3, the full variable domain is DTGVSQNPRHKITKRGQNVTFRCDPISEHNRLYWYRQTLGQGPEFLTYFQNEAQLEKSRLLSDRFSAERPKGSFSTLEIQRTEQGDSAMYLCSSSLPGLAGVETQYFGPGTRLLVL.

The gene calls are TRBV2 and TRBJ2-4; 13 positions agree with TRBD2. Germline assignment: CDR1 SNHLY and CDR2 FYNNEI. V lost 8 bases and J lost 0; bases outside the gene matches: 16. The CDR3 consists of 20 residues. This CDR3 reads CASEDLGLAGDAGAKNIQYF. The DNA for the CDR3 is TGTGCCAGCGAAGATCTAGGACTAGCGGGAGATGCGGGAGCCAAAAACATTCAGTACTTC.

CDR3 in DNA: TGTGCCAGTACCAGACAGGGGTGGAATCAGCCCCAGCATTTT. Its translation is CASTRQGWNQPQHF. The V call is TRBV19, the J call TRBJ1-5; 8 positions match TRBD1. Looked up from germline, CDR1 is LNHDA and CDR2 is SQIVND (reference sequence). V lost 7 bases to trimming and J lost 4 bases; unmatched junction nucleotides: 6. The CDR3 consists of 14 residues.

V is TRBV2 and J is TRBJ1-2, with D tentatively TRBD1 (5 bases). Germline V gives CDR1 SNHLY, CDR2 FYNNEI. Trimming removed 8 bases from V and 4 bases from J, with 14 bases in between. The CDR3 is 13 amino acids. CDR3 sequence (DNA): TGTGCCAGCCCCCGGGGGTTCCTCTATGGCTACACCTTC. Protein: CASPRGFLYGYTF.

The chain recombines TRBV9 with TRBJ1-1, with D maybe TRBD1 (6 bases). Trimming removed 3 bases at V and 2 bases at J, with 11 bases between. Per the germline V gene, CDR1 is SGDLS and CDR2 is YYNGEE. The length of the CDR3 is 14 residues. This CDR3 reads CASSETGLNTEAFF. CDR3 in DNA: TGTGCCAGCAGCGAGACAGGATTAAACACTGAAGCTTTCTTT.

The chain combines TRBV30 with TRBJ2-2; the match to TRBD2 covers 8 bases. Trimming at V came to 1 base and at J to 3 bases, leaving 1 base not matched to a gene. Germline V lookup: CDR1 GTSNPN, CDR2 SVGIG (reference sequence). The CDR3 spans 14 residues. For the CDR3, the DNA is TGTGCCTGGAGTGCTAGCGGGCACACCGGGGAGCTGTTTTTT. It is translated as CAWSASGHTGELFF.

The CDR3 DNA is TGTGCCAGCAGCTTGGGGACAGGGAACAAATACGAGCAGTACTTC. Its protein product is CASSLGTGNKYEQYF. The chain joins TRBV7-6 to TRBJ2-7; 9 bases align to TRBD1. The CDR3 runs 15 residues. The V and J ends lost 3 bases and 4 bases, in that order; junction bases with no gene match: 7. CDR1 is SGHVS, CDR2 FNYEAQ, per germline.

The rearrangement links TRBV5-1 to TRBJ1-1; no reliable D call. V was cut by 2 bases and J by 3 bases, with 11 bases left in between. This CDR3 is built from 14 residues. Germline-derived CDR1 and CDR2 are SGHRS and YFSETQ. Written as DNA, the CDR3 is TGCGCCAGCAGCTTAGCCGGGGTAGACACTGAAGCTTTCTTT. Amino acid sequence: CASSLAGVDTEAFF. The full variable domain, with the rest looked up from reference TRBV5-1 and TRBJ1-1, is KAGVTQTPRYLIKTRGQQVTLSCSPISGHRSVSWYQQTPGQGLQFLFEYFSETQRNKGNFPGRFSGRQFSNSRSEMNVSTLELGDSALYLCASSLAGVDTEAFFGQGTRLTVV.

The chain is built from TRBV4-3 and TRBJ2-7; 7 bases are a match to TRBD2. CDR3 length: 14 residues. V lost 4 bases, J lost 1 base, and 4 bases stayed unmatched. Germline CDR1 and CDR2: LGHNA and YSLEER. CDR3 in amino acids: CASSRGTTSYEQYF. CDR3 nucleotide sequence: TGCGCCAGCAGCCGCGGGACTACTTCCTACGAGCAGTACTTC.

This chain joins TRBV19 and TRBJ1-3, with D unclear. CDR3 length equals 16 residues. Germline CDR1 is LNHDA and CDR2 is SQIVND (reference sequence). Trimming pared 4 bases from V and 5 bases from J, leaving 18 bases between. CDR3 bases: TGTGCCAGTAGTACAGACCGGGAGTCCTACCGAAACACCATATATTTT. This encodes CASSTDRESYRNTIYF.

CDR3 in DNA: TGTGCCAGCAGTCGCGGACAGGGAAACACCATATATTTT. This encodes CASSRGQGNTIYF. This chain uses TRBV6-5 with TRBJ1-3, with D possibly matching TRBD1 (6 bases). The CDR3 extends over 13 amino acids. V was pared by 5 bases and J by 4 bases, with 9 bases between. CDR1 and CDR2 (germline): MNHEY, SVGAGI.

The rearrangement links TRBV27 to TRBJ1-2; 10 positions agree with TRBD1. CDR1 is MNHEY, CDR2 SMNVEV, per germline (reference sequence). With 5 bases clipped from V and 3 bases from J, the junction kept 15 bases outside the gene matches. The CDR3 length is 18 residues. Here the CDR3 reads CASSPYPLTGGKDYGYTF. The DNA for the CDR3 is TGTGCCAGCAGTCCATATCCCCTGACAGGGGGCAAGGACTATGGCTACACCTTC.

J is TRBJ2-3 and V is TRBV30; D possibly corresponds to TRBD1 (5 bases). The V and J ends lost 2 bases and 0 bases respectively, with 6 bases between them. This CDR3 comprises 13 residues. Germline loops: CDR1 GTSNPN, CDR2 SVGIG (reference sequence). The CDR3 here is CAWSTGSTDTQYF. Written as DNA, the CDR3 is TGTGCCTGGAGTACAGGTAGCACAGATACGCAGTATTTT.

CDR3 nucleotide sequence: TGTGCCAGCAGCCAAGACAGGGGAGGCGAAGCTTTCTTT. This translates into CASSQDRGGEAFF. The rearrangement uses TRBV6-4 and TRBJ1-1, with 8 bases that match TRBD1. V was clipped by 6 bases and J by 8 bases; unmatched bases: 8. Germline V lookup: CDR1 MRHNA, CDR2 SNTAGT. The CDR3 spans 13 residues.

The CDR3 bases are TGTGCCAGCAGCTTAGGGGTAGTGGACACTGAAGCTTTCTTT. Its translation is CASSLGVVDTEAFF. J is TRBJ1-1 and V is TRBV5-4; tentative D call: TRBD1 (5 bases). The CDR3 runs 14 residues. Trimming removed 2 bases from V and 3 bases from J, with 11 bases in between. Germline assignment: CDR1 SGHNT and CDR2 YYREEE (reference sequence).

V is TRBV27 and J is TRBJ1-2, with D unclear. Between the trimmed V and J ends, which lost 4 bases and 7 bases, there was a span of 13 bases. This CDR3 comprises 13 residues. CDR1 and CDR2 (germline): MNHEY, SMNVEV (reference sequence). The DNA for the CDR3 is TGTGCCAGCAGTTGGGGAGGGAGTCGTGGCTACACCTTC. It codes for CASSWGGSRGYTF.

The CDR3 sequence is CASSRQGGDEQYF. In DNA, the CDR3 is TGTGCCAGCAGCCGACAGGGCGGCGACGAGCAGTACTTC. The V gene is TRBV7-8, the J gene TRBJ2-5; TRBD1 agrees at 7 bases. Matching the DNA end better, TRBJ2-7 makes the J call doubtful. The germline V gene encodes CDR1 SGHVS and CDR2 FQNEAQ. This CDR3 spans 13 amino acids.

The V call is TRBV5-4, the J call TRBJ1-4, with a tentative D call TRBD1 (5 bases). V was clipped by 0 bases and J by 10 bases, with 10 bases between them. Germline CDR1 SGHNT, CDR2 YYREEE (reference sequence). The CDR3 has 13 amino acids. The CDR3 protein is CASSLGSGGKLFF. The CDR3 bases are TGTGCCAGCAGCTTGGGGAGCGGGGGAAAACTGTTTTTT.

The chain uses TRBV6-5 and TRBJ2-5, with D perhaps matching TRBD2 (5 bases). The J call may be mistaken, given a closer DNA end match to TRBJ2-7. Germline V CDR1 and CDR2: MNHEY, SVGAGI. This CDR3 comprises 14 residues. The CDR3 coding sequence is TGTGCCAGCACAGGAGGACCGTACCCCTACGAGCAGTACTTC. It encodes CASTGGPYPYEQYF.